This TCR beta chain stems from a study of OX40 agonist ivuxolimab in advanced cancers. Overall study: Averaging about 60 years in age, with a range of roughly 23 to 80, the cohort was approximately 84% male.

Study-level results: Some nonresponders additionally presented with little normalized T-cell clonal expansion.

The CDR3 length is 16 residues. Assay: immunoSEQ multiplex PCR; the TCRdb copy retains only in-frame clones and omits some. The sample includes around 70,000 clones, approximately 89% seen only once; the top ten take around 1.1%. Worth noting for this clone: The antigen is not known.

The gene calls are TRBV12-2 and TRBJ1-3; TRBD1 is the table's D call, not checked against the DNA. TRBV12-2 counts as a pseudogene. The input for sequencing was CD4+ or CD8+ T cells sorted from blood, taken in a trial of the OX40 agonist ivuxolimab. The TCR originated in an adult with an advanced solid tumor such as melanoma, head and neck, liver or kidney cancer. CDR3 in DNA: TGTGCAAGTCGCTTCAGTTGGGCCGGCTCTGGAAACACCATATATTTT. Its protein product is CASRFSWAGSGNTIYF.